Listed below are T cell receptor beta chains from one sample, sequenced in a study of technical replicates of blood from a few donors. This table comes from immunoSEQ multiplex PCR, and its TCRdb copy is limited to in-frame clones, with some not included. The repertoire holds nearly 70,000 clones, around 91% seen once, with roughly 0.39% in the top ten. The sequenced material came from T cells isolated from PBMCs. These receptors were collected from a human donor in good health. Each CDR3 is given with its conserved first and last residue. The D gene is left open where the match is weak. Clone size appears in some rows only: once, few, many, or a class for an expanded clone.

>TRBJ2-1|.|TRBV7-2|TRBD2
CASSLETSELGEFF
TGTGCCAGCAGCTTAGAAACTAGCGAGTTAGGGGAGTTCTTC
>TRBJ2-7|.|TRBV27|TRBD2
CASSRTSGYEQYF
TGTGCCAGCAGCCGGACTAGCGGTTACGAGCAGTACTTC
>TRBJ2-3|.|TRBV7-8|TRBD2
CASSPPTVLAGGIDTQYF
TGTGCCAGCAGCCCACCCACGGTACTAGCGGGAGGAATAGATACGCAGTATTTT
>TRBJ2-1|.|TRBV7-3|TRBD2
CASSLTLVAGPYNEQFF
TGTGCCAGCAGCTTAACGTTGGTAGCGGGGCCCTACAATGAGCAGTTCTTC
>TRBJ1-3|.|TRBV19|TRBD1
CASSTTGANTIYF
TGTGCCAGTAGTACCACAGGGGCGAACACCATATATTTT
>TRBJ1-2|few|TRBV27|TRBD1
CASSVGTGYGYTF
TGTGCCAGCAGTGTCGGGACAGGATATGGCTACACCTTC
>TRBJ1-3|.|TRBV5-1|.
CASSLGGEGNTIYF
TGCGCCAGCAGCTTGGGCGGGGAAGGAAACACCATATATTTT
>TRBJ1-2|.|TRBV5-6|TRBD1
CASSWNRGGYTF
TGTGCCAGCAGCTGGAACAGGGGAGGCTACACCTTC
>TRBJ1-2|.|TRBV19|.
CASSIGQGRWYGYTF
TGTGCCAGTAGTATAGGGCAGGGGAGATGGTACGGCTACACCTTC
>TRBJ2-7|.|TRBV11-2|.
CASSLAGGAYEQYF
TGTGCCAGCAGCTTAGCCGGAGGAGCCTACGAGCAGTACTTC